This T cell receptor beta chain came from a study of long-term antiretroviral therapy in people with HIV. Study context: First collections came about a decade before the 2015 immediate-ART recommendation. General study findings and limits: In samples taken after ART, diversity increased but remained below transplant donor control levels. Clones expanded before ART dominated the repertoire at all time points.

Sequencing relied on immunoSEQ assay v3.0, run at survey level. Produced via immunoSEQ multiplex PCR; TCRdb's table is partial and in-frame only. The table records tens of thousands of clones, approximately 80% of them present only once. Concerning this clone: Its specificity is not known.

Germline lookup yields CDR1 SEHNR and CDR2 FQNEAQ (reference sequence). V was clipped by 5 bases and J by 2 bases, with 18 bases between them. The CDR3 runs to 16 residues. The sequenced sample was unsorted PBMCs, obtained 0.2 years after starting antiretroviral therapy. The chain joins TRBV7-9 to TRBJ2-5; the D gene is possibly TRBD2 (7 bases). The sequence came from a woman aged 30 to 39 with HIV. CDR3 nucleotide sequence: TGTGCCAGCAGCCTTGGGAGGGGGGGGCGACAAGAGACCCAGTACTTC. It specifies CASSLGRGGRQETQYF.